Only one count was recorded for the clone carrying this T cell receptor beta chain. Its antigen remains unknown. These data belong to a study of beta chain features in type 1 diabetes. Overall study findings and caveats: TCRB CDR3s from Type 1 diabetes patients were moderately but significantly shorter in all four CD4+ subsets.

The authors reverse transcribed all of the isolated RNA, so sequencing captured expressed TCRB transcripts. Only in-frame clones appear in the TCRdb table, and some are missing; sequencing was by immunoSEQ multiplex PCR. The sample holds around 650,000 clones, 12% seen once. The sequencing sample was made of naive CD4+ T cells from blood. The receptor was derived from a man aged 30 to 45 with type 1 diabetes.

The CDR3 coding sequence is TGTGCCAGCACTTGGACTAGCGGGGGTAACAATGAGCAGTTCTTC. This translates into CASTWTSGGNNEQFF. The chain recombines TRBV6-5 with TRBJ2-1, with TRBD2 matching 13 bases. The CDR3 is made up of 15 amino acids. Losses at the gene ends were 7 bases for V and 5 bases for J; bases not matched to a gene: 5. Germline V gene lookup returns CDR1 MNHEY and CDR2 SVGAGI.